These 11 T cell receptor beta chains were all obtained from the same sample, sequenced in a study of Ad26.COV2.S vaccination and SARS-CoV-2 variants. Noted treatment: around 19 received Ad26.COV2.S at low or high dose, single or two shots; 5 received placebo; per-sample allocation not given. Repertoires come from day 63 after the first vaccine or placebo injection. Sequencing was performed with immunoSEQ multiplex PCR; in TCRdb, only in-frame clones are kept and a portion is missing. The sample contains roughly 400,000 clones, about 89% of which appear only once. Sequencing was performed on peripheral blood, taken in a trial of Ad26.COV2.S vaccine versus placebo. The source of these receptors is a person aged 18-65 years who received the Ad26.COV2.S COVID-19 vaccine or a placebo.

This clone was seen only once. The rearrangement uses TRBV7-3 and TRBJ2-1, with 12 bases aligning to TRBD2. The trim removed 5 bases at V and 8 bases at J, leaving 4 bases unmatched. CDR3 size: 14 residues. Germline assignment: CDR1 SGHTA and CDR2 FQGTGA. This chain's CDR3 is CASSRTSGIHEQFF. DNA for the CDR3: TGTGCCAGCAGCAGGACTAGCGGGATCCATGAGCAGTTCTTC.

This chain connects TRBV11-3 to TRBJ2-2, with 10 bases aligning to TRBD2. This CDR3 has 20 residues. CDR1 is SGHNT and CDR2 is YENEEA in the germline V gene. V was clipped by 4 bases and J by 4 bases; unmatched bases: 18. The DNA of the CDR3 is TGTGCCAGCAGCTCCGGCCCCGCTAGCGGGAGAACCAGGGGCACCGGGGAGCTGTTTTTT. It codes for CASSSGPASGRTRGTGELFF.

The rearrangement uses TRBV29-1 and TRBJ2-1; no definite D call. Germline-derived CDR1 and CDR2 are SQVTM and ANQGSEA. V was cut by 3 bases and J by 3 bases, with 3 bases left in between. The CDR3 runs 11 residues. The CDR3: CSVDFYNEQFF. CDR3 coding DNA: TGCAGCGTTGACTTCTACAATGAGCAGTTCTTC.

The chain couples TRBV5-4 to TRBJ2-7, with D possibly being TRBD2 (5 bases). The V gene lost 4 bases and the J gene lost 1 base, with 12 bases spanning the gap. CDR3 length: 14 residues. Per the germline V gene, CDR1 is SGHNT and CDR2 is YYREEE (reference sequence). CDR3 in DNA: TGTGCCAGCAGCCCGGGGTCAGAGTCCTACGAGCAGTACTTC. Protein: CASSPGSESYEQYF.

This chain links TRBV28 with TRBJ2-1; 7 positions agree with TRBD1. J lost 0 bases, V lost 5 bases, and 4 bases had no gene match. Germline assignment: CDR1 MDHEN and CDR2 SYDVKM. The CDR3 runs 15 residues. CDR3 coding DNA: TGTGCCAGCAGTGGACAGGTCCTCTCCTACAATGAGCAGTTCTTC. As protein: CASSGQVLSYNEQFF.

This clone occurred once. The V call is TRBV19, the J call TRBJ2-2; TRBD2 matches at 7 bases. The CDR3 has 13 residues. The germline V gene has CDR1 LNHDA and CDR2 SQIVND (reference sequence). Trimming removed 3 bases from V and 10 bases from J; junction bases left unmatched: 5. The DNA for the CDR3 is TGTGCCAGTAGTATTGGGCGGGAGTCGGAGCTGTTTTTT. This gives the protein CASSIGRESELFF.

This chain joins TRBV27 and TRBJ1-1, with D possibly TRBD1 on 5 matching bases. V was cut by 9 bases and J by 6 bases, with 11 bases left in between. The CDR3 is made up of 11 amino acids. Germline V CDR1 and CDR2: MNHEY, SMNVEV (reference sequence). CDR3 residues: CASYRDAEAFF. The CDR3 DNA follows: TGTGCCAGTTACCGGGACGCTGAAGCTTTCTTT.

This chain uses TRBV29-1 with TRBJ2-1; D possibly matches TRBD1 or TRBD2 (5 bases each). CDR1 and CDR2 from the germline V gene are SQVTM and ANQGSEA. Trimming pared 1 base from V and 0 bases from J, leaving 16 bases between. This CDR3 is built from 17 residues. Here the CDR3 reads CSVEGGEGPISYNEQFF. In nucleotides, the CDR3 is TGCAGCGTTGAAGGAGGTGAGGGGCCGATCTCCTACAATGAGCAGTTCTTC.

The J gene is TRBJ1-2, the V gene TRBV11-2, with D uncertain. Trimming took off 0 bases at V and 4 bases at J, with 15 bases between the two ends. This CDR3 region has 16 residues. The germline CDR1 and CDR2 sequences are SGHAT and FQNNGV. CDR3 region: CASSLDPAGSIYGYTF. CDR3 in DNA: TGTGCCAGCAGCTTAGACCCGGCCGGATCTATCTATGGCTACACCTTC.

The V gene is TRBV7-9, the J gene TRBJ2-5, with TRBD2 identical over 11 bases. The germline V gene encodes CDR1 SEHNR and CDR2 FQNEAQ (reference sequence). The CDR3 runs to 17 residues. The V segment lost 2 bases and the J segment 5 bases; nucleotides outside the gene matches: 10. Written as DNA, the CDR3 is TGTGCCAGCAGCTTATTTAGCGGGAGGGCCGGAGGGGAGACCCAGTACTTC. Residues: CASSLFSGRAGGETQYF.

The chain carries TRBV7-3 and TRBJ2-2; D is unresolved. This CDR3 spans 13 amino acids. Per germline, CDR1 SGHTA and CDR2 FQGTGA. Deletions cut 3 bases from V and 3 bases from J, with 5 bases between. The CDR3, as DNA: TGTGCCAGCAGCTTGGGTCACACCGGGGAGCTGTTTTTT. It codes for CASSLGHTGELFF.